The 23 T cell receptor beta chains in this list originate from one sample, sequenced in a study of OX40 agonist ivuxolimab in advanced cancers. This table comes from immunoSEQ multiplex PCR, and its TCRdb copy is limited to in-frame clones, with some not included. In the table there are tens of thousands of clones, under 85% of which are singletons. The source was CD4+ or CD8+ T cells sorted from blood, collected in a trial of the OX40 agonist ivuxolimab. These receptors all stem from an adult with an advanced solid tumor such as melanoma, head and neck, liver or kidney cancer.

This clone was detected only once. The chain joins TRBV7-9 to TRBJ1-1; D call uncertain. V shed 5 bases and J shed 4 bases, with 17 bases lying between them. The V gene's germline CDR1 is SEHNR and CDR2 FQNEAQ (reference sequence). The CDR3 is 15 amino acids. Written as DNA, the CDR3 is TGTGCCAGCAGCGATAGTTCGGGGTGGGCCACTGAAGCTTTCTTT. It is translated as CASSDSSGWATEAFF.

The CDR3 region has the DNA TGTGCCAGCAGCTTAGCAAGTCTAGCGGGAGGCCATGAGCAGTTCTTC. Residues: CASSLASLAGGHEQFF. This rearrangement joins TRBV7-6 to TRBJ2-1, with 11 positions matching TRBD2. J lost 8 bases, V lost 0 bases, and 6 bases had no gene match. The germline CDR1 and CDR2 sequences are SGHVS and FNYEAQ. The CDR3 contains 16 residues.

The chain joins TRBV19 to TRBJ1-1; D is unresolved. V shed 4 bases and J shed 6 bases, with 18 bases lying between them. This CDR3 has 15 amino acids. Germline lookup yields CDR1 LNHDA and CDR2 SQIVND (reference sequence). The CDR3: CASSNPGRIGSEAFF. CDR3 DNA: TGTGCCAGTAGTAATCCAGGCCGAATTGGCTCTGAAGCTTTCTTT.

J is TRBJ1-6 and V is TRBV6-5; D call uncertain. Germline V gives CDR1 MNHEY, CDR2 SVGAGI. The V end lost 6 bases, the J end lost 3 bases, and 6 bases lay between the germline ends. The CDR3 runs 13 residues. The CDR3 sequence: CASRDGYNSPLHF. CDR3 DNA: TGTGCCAGCAGAGACGGCTATAATTCACCCCTCCACTTT.

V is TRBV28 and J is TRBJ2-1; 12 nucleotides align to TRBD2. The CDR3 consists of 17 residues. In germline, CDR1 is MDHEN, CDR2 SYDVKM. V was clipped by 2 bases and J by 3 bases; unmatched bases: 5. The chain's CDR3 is CASSLVLAGGDYNEQFF. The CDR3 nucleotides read TGTGCCAGCAGTTTAGTTCTAGCGGGAGGGGACTACAATGAGCAGTTCTTC.

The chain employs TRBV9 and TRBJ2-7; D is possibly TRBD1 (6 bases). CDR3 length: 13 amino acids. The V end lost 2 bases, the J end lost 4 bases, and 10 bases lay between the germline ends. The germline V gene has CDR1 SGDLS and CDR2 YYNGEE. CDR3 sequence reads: CASSVDSWYEQYF. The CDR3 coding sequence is TGTGCCAGCAGCGTGGACAGTTGGTACGAGCAGTACTTC.

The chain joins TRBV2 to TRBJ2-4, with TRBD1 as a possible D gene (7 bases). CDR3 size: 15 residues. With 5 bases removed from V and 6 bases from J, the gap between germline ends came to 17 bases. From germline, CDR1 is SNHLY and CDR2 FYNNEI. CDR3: CASSLNDREANIQYF. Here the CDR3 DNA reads TGTGCCAGCAGTTTAAACGACAGGGAGGCAAACATTCAGTACTTC.

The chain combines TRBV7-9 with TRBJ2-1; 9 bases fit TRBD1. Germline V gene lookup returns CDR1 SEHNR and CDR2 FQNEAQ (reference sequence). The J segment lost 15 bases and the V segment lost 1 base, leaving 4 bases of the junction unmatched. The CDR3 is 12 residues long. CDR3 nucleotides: TGTGCCAGCAGCTTAGTCGGGACAGGGTGGTTCTTC. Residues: CASSLVGTGWFF.

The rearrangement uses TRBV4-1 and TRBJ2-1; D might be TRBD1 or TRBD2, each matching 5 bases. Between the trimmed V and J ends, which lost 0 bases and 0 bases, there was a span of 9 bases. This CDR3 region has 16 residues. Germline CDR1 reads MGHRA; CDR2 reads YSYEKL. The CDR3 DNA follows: TGCGCCAGCAGCCAAGACCGGGGCCACTCCTACAATGAGCAGTTCTTC. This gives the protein CASSQDRGHSYNEQFF.

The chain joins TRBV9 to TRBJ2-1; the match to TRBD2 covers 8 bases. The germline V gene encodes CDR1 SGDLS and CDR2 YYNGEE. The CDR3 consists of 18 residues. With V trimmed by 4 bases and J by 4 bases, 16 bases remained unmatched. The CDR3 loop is CASSPRDSSGGPYNEQFF. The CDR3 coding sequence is TGTGCCAGCAGCCCCCGGGACTCGAGCGGGGGTCCTTACAATGAGCAGTTCTTC.

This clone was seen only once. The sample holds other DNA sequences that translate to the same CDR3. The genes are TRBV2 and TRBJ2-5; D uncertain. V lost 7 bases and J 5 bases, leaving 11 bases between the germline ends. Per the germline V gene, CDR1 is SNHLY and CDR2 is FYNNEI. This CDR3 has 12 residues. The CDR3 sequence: CASKPDGETQYF. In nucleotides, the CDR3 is TGTGCCAGCAAGCCGGACGGGGAGACCCAGTACTTC. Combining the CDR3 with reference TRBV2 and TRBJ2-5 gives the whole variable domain EPEVTQTPSHQVTQMGQEVILRCVPISNHLYFYWYRQILGQKVEFLVSFYNNEISEKSEIFDDQFSVERPDGSNFTLKIRSTKLEDSAMYFCASKPDGETQYFGPGTRLLVL.

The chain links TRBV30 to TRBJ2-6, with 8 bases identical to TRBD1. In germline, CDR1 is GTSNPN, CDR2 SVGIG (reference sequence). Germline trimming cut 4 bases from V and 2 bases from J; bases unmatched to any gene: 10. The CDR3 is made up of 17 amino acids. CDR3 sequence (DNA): TGTGCCTGGAACCCGGACAGGGAGAACCCTGGGGCCAACGTCCTGACTTTC. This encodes CAWNPDRENPGANVLTF.

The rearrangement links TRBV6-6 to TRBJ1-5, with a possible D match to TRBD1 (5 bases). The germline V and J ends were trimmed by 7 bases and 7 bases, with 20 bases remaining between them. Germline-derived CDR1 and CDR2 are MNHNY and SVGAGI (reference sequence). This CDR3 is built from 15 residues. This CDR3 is CASTRDGRAGQPQHF. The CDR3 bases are TGTGCCAGCACCAGGGACGGTCGAGCAGGGCAGCCCCAGCATTTT.

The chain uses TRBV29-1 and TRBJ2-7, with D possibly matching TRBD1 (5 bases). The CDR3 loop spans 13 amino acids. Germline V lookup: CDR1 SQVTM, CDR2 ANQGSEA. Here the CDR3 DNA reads TGCAGTATCGCGGAGACAGCCGACTACGAGCAGTACTTC. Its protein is CSIAETADYEQYF.

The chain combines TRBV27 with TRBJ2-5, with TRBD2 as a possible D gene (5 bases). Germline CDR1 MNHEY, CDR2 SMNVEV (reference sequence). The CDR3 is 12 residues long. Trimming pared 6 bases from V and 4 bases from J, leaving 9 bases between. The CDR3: CASSSGGETQYF. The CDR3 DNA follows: TGTGCCAGCAGCTCAGGAGGAGAGACCCAGTACTTC.

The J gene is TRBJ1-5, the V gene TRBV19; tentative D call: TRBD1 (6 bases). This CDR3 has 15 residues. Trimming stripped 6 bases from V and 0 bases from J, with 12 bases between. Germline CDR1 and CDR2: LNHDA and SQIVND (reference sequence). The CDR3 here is CASRGAGASNQPQHF. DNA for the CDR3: TGTGCCAGTAGGGGAGCAGGGGCTAGCAATCAGCCCCAGCATTTT. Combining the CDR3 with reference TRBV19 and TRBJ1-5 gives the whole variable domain DGGITQSPKYLFRKEGQNVTLSCEQNLNHDAMYWYRQDPGQGLRLIYYSQIVNDFQKGDIAEGYSVSREKKESFPLTVTSAQKNPTAFYLCASRGAGASNQPQHFGDGTRLSIL.

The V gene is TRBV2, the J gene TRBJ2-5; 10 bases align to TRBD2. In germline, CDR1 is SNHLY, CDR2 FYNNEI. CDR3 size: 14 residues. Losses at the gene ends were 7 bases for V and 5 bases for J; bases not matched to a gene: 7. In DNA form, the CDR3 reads TGTGCCAGCAATAAGCTAGCGGGGGATGAGACCCAGTACTTC. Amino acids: CASNKLAGDETQYF.

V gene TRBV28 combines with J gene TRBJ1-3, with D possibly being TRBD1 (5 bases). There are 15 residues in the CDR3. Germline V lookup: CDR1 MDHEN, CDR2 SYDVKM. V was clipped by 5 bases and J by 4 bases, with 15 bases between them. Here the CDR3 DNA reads TGTGCCAGCAGTGGAACGGACAAGTCAGGAAACACCATATATTTT. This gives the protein CASSGTDKSGNTIYF.

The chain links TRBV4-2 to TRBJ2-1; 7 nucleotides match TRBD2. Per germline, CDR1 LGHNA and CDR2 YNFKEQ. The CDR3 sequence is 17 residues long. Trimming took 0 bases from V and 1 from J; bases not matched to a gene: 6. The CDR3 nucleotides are TGTGCCAGCAGCCAAGACGGCAACGGGGGGTCCTACAATGAGCAGTTCTTC. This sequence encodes CASSQDGNGGSYNEQFF.

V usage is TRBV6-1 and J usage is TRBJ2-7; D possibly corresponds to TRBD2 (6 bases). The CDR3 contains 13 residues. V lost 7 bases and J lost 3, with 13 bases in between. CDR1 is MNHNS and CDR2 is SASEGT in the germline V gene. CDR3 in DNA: TGTGCCAGCACGGAGGGACGGAACTACGAGCAGTACTTC. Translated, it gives CASTEGRNYEQYF.

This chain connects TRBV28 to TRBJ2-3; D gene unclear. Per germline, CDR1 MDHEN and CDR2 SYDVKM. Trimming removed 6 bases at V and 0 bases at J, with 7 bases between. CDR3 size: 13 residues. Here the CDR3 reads CASRAGSTDTQYF. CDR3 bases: TGTGCCAGCAGGGCCGGCAGCACAGATACGCAGTATTTT.

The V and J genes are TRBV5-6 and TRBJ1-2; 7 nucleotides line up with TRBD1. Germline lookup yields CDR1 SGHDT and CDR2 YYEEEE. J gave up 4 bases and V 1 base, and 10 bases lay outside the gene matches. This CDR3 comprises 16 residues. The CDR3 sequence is CASSLLGDSQFYGYTF. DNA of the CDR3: TGTGCCAGCAGCTTGCTAGGGGACAGCCAATTCTATGGCTACACCTTC.

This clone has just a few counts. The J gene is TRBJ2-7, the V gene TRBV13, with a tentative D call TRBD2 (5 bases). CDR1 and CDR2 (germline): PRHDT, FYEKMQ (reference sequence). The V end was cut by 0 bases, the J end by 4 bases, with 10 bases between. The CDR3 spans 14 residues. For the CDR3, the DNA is TGTGCCAGCAGCTTAGGGACTACCACGTACGAGCAGTACTTC. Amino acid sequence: CASSLGTTTYEQYF.